The text below deals with one TCR beta chain. What it binds is not known. The sample comes from a study of blood T cells in healthy people across ages. Study results and caveats: What prevented conclusive comparison of naive and antigen-experienced cells was that PBMCs were unsorted. Donor CMV infection status was unknown, possibly confounding age-related changes in expanded clonotypes.

Sample-barcoded 5' priming and a J-beta primer mix drove a second PCR of about 6 to 12 cycles. Carrying 12 random nucleotides, a template-switch adaptor labeled each individual cDNA molecule. At least 2.5 million CDR3-containing paired-end reads were obtained per sample. TCRdb fed the 5' RACE reads into MiXCR, producing one record per CDR3 protein. Of more than 1 million distinct CDR3 sequences in the sample, roughly 45% were seen once. The CDR3 is 17 amino acids. Germline CDR1 SGDLS, CDR2 YYNGEE. Losses at the gene ends were 3 bases for V and 0 bases for J; bases not matched to a gene: 6. This sequence joins TRBV9 and TRBJ2-6; 7 positions match TRBD1. The receptor comes from a woman aged 60 to 75 in good health. The source material was blood. The CDR3 DNA sequence: TGTGCCAGCAGCGCTGGACAGGACTCCTCTGGGGCCAACGTCCTGACTTTC. This gives the protein CASSAGQDSSGANVLTF.